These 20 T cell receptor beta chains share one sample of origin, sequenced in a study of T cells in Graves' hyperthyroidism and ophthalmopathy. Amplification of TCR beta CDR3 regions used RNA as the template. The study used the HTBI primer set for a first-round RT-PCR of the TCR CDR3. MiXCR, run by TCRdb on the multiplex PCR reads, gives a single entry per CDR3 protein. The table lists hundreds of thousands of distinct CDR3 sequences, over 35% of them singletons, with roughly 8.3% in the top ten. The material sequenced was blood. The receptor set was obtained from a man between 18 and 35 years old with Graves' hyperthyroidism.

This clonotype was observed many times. The CDR3 bases are TGCAGTGCGAACCGGGACGGACCCTACGAGCAGTACTTC. Protein sequence: CSANRDGPYEQYF. V is TRBV20-1 and J is TRBJ2-7; D is perhaps TRBD1 or TRBD2 (5 bases each). The germline V gene has CDR1 DFQATT and CDR2 SNEGSKA (reference sequence). CDR3 length: 13 residues. V gave up 6 bases and J gave up 2 bases, with 14 bases separating them.

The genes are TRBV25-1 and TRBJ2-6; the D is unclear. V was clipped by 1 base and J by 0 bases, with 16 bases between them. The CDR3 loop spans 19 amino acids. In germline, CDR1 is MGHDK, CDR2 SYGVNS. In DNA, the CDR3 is TGTGCCAGCAGTGAATCTGGGGTGTTAAGTAGCTCTGGGGCCAACGTCCTGACTTTC. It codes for CASSESGVLSSSGANVLTF. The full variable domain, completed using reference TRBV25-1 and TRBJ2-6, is EADIYQTPRYLVIGTGKKITLECSQTMGHDKMYWYQQDPGMELHLIHYSYGVNSTEKGDLSSESTVSRIRTEHFPLTLESARPSHTSQYLCASSESGVLSSSGANVLTFGAGSRLTVL.

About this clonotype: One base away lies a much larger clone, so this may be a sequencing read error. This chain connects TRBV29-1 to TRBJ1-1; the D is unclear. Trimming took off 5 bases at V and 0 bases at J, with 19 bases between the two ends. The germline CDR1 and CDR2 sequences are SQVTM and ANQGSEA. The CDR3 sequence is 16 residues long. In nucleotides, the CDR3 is TGCAGCGTTACTCTCGACTCCTGCCGGATGAACACTGAAGCTTTCTTT. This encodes CSVTLDSCRMNTEAFF. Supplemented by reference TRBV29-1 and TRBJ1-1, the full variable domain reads SAVISQKPSRDICQRGTSLTIQCQVDSQVTMMFWYRQQPGQSLTLIATANQGSEATYESGFVIDKFPISRPNLTFSTLTVSNMSPEDSSIYLCSVTLDSCRMNTEAFFGQGTRLTVV.

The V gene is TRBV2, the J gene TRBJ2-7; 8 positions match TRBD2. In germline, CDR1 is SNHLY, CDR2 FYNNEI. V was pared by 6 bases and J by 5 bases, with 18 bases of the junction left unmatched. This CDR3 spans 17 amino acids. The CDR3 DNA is TGTGCCAGCAGGGCTAGGGAGAGCGGGAGTTGGACCCACGAGCAGTACTTC. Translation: CASRARESGSWTHEQYF.

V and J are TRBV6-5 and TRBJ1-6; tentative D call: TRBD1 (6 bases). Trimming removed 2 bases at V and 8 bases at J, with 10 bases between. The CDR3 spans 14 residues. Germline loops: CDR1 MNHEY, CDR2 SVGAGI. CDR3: CASSYPDSDSPLHF. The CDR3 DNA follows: TGTGCCAGCAGTTACCCGGACAGTGATTCACCCCTCCACTTT.

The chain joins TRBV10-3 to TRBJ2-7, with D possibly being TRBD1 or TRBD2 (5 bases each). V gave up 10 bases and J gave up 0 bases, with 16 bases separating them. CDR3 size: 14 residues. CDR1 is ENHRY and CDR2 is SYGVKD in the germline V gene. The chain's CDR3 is CASTPGPNSYEQYF. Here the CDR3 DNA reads TGTGCCAGCACACCGGGACCGAACTCCTACGAGCAGTACTTC.

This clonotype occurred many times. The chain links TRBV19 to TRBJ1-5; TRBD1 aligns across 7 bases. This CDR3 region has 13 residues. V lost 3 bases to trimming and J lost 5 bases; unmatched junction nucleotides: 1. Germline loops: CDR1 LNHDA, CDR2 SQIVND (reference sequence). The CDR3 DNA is TGTGCCAGTAGTATCCAGGGGGATCAGCCCCAGCATTTT. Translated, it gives CASSIQGDQPQHF.

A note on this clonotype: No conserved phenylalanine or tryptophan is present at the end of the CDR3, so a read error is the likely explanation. CDR3 DNA sequence: TGTGCCAGCAGCTCGGGTGGTTCACCCCTCCACCTT. Amino acids: CASSSGGSPLHL. The chain carries TRBV7-9 and TRBJ1-6; the D is unclear. The CDR3 runs 12 residues. Germline lookup yields CDR1 SEHNR and CDR2 FQNEAQ (reference sequence). V was shortened by 4 bases and J by 9 bases, with 7 bases between the two germline ends.

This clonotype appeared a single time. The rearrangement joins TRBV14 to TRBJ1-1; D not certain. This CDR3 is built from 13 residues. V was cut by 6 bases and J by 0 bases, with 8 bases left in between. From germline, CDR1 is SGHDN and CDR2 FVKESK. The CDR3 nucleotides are TGTGCCAGCAGACCCTGGGTGAACACTGAAGCTTTCTTT. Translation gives CASRPWVNTEAFF.

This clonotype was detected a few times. The CDR3 nucleotides read TGCAGTGCGAGCGTAGCGGCGGGATTAGAAGAGACCCAGTACTTC. It is translated as CSASVAAGLEETQYF. V is TRBV20-1 and J is TRBJ2-5; possible D gene TRBD2, 6 bases. Germline-derived CDR1 and CDR2 are DFQATT and SNEGSKA (reference sequence). This CDR3 contains 15 residues. V lost 6 bases and J lost 3, with 20 bases in between.

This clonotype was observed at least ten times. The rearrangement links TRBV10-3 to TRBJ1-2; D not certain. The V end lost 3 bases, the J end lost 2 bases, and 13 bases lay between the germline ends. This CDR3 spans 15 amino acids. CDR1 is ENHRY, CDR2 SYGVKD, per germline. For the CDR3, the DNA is TGTGCCATCAGTGACAACAAAGACCGCAACTATGGCTACACCTTC. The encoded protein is CAISDNKDRNYGYTF.

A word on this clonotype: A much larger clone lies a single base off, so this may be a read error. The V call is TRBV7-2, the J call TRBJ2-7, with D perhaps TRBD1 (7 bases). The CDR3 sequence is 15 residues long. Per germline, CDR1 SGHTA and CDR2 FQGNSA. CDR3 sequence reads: CAGSLSRAGGYEQYF. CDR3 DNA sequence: TGTGCCGGCAGCTTAAGTCGTGCAGGGGGGTACGAGCAGTACTTC.

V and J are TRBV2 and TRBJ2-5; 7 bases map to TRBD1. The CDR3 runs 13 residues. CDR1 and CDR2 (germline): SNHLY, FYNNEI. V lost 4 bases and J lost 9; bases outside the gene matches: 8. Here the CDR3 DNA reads TGTGCCAGCAGTGCCCAGGGGGATCAGCCCCAGTACTTC. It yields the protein CASSAQGDQPQYF.

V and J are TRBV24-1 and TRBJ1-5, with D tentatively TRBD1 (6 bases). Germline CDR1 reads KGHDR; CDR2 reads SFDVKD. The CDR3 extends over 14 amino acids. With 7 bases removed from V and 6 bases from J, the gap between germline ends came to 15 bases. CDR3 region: CATSGPGVGQPQHF. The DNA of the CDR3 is TGTGCCACCAGCGGGCCAGGGGTCGGTCAGCCCCAGCATTTT.

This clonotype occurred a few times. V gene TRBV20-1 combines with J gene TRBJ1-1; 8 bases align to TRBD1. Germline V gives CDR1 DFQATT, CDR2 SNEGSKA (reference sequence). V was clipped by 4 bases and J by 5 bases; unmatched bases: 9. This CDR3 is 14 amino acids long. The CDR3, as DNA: TGCAGTGCTACCAGGGGGCTTTTTGGGACTGAAGCTTTCTTT. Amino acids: CSATRGLFGTEAFF.

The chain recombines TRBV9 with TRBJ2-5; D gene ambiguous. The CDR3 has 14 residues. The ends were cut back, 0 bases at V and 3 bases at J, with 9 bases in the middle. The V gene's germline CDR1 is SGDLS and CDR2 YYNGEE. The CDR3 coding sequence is TGTGCCAGCAGCGTAGGAAGGCCGGAAGAGACCCAGTACTTC. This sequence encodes CASSVGRPEETQYF.

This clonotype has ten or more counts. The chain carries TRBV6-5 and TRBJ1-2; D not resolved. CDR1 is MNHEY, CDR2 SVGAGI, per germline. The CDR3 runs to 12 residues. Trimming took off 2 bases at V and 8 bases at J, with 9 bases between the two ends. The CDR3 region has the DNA TGTGCCAGCAGTTACGGAGGGAAAGGCTACACCTTC. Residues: CASSYGGKGYTF.

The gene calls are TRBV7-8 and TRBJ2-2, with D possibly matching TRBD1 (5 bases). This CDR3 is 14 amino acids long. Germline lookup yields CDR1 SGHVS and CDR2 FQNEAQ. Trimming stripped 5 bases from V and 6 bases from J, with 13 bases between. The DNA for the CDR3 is TGTGCCAGCAGCCAAGATGGGGCGGCCGGGGAGCTGTTTTTT. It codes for CASSQDGAAGELFF.

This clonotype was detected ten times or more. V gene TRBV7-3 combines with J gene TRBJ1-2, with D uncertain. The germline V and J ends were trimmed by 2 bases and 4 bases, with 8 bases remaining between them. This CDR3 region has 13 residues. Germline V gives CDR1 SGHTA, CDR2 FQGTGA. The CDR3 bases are TGTGCCAGCAGCTTAGGCGGTCTCTATGGCTACACCTTC. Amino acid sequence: CASSLGGLYGYTF.

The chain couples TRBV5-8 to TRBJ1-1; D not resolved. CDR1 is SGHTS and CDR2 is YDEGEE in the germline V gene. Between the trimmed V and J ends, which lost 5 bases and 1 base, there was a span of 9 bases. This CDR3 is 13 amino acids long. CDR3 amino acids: CASRRETNTEAFF. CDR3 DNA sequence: TGTGCCAGCAGGCGGGAGACGAACACTGAAGCTTTCTTT.